This T cell receptor beta chain was documented in a study of blood T cell repertoires in COVID-19. This clone was seen once. The sample contains more than one DNA sequence encoding this CDR3. Data came from immunoSEQ multiplex PCR; TCRdb stores just in-frame clones and leaves some out. Of about 160,000 clones listed, roughly 79% are singletons. Sequencing input: peripheral blood. This TCR derives from a woman of 80 years or more with acute or convalescent COVID-19.

CDR3 region: CASSRNRDRGYEQYF. In DNA, the CDR3 is TGTGCCAGCAGCAGAAACCGGGACAGGGGCTACGAGCAGTACTTC. The chain combines TRBV7-2 with TRBJ2-7, with 10 nucleotides matching TRBD1. This CDR3 is built from 15 residues. The germline gives CDR1 SGHTA, CDR2 FQGNSA. V shed 5 bases, J shed 3 bases, and the junction held 7 bases outside the gene matches. Filled out from reference TRBV7-2 and TRBJ2-7, the complete variable domain reads GAGVSQSPSNKVTEKGKDVELRCDPISGHTALYWYRQSLGQGLEFLIYFQGNSAPDKSGLPSDRFSAERTGGSVSTLTIQRTQQEDSAVYLCASSRNRDRGYEQYFGPGTRLTVT.